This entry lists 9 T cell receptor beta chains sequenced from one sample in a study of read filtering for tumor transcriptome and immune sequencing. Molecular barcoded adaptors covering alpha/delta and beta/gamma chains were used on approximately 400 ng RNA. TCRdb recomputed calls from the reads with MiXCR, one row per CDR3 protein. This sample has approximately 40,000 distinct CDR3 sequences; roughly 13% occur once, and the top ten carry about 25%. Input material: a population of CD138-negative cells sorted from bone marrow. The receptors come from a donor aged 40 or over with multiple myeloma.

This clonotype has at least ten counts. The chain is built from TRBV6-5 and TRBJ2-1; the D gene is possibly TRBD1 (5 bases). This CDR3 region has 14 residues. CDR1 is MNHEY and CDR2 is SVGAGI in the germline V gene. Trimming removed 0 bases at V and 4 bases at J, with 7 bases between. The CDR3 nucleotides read TGTGCCAGCAGTTACTCTGACAGATACAATGAGCAGTTCTTC. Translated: CASSYSDRYNEQFF.

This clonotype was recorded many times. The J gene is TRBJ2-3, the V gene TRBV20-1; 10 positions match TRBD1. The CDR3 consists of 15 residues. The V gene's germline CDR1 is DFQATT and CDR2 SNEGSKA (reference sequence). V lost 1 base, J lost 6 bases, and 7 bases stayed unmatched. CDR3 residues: CSARGGTGDGDTQYF. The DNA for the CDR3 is TGCAGTGCTAGAGGCGGGACAGGGGATGGGGATACGCAGTATTTT.

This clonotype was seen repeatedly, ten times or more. This CDR3 is CASKEPTLGQYF. In nucleotides, the CDR3 is TGTGCCAGCAAAGAACCGACCTTAGGGCAGTACTTC. The rearrangement joins TRBV6-5 to TRBJ2-7; no reliable D call. The germline V gene encodes CDR1 MNHEY and CDR2 SVGAGI. CDR3 length: 12 residues. Trimming removed 7 bases from V and 9 bases from J, with 16 bases in between.

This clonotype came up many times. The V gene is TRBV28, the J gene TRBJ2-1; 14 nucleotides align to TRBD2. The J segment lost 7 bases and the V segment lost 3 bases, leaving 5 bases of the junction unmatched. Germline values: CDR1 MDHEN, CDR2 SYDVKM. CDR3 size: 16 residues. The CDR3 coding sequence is TGTGCCAGCAGTTTGACTAGCGGGAGGGCCAAAAATGAGCAGTTCTTC. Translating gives CASSLTSGRAKNEQFF.

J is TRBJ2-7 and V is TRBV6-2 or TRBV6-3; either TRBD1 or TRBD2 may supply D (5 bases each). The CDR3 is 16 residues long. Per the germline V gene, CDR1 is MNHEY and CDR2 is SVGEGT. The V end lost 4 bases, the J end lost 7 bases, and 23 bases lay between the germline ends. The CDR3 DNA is TGTGCCAGCAGTTCCCAGCGGACCCGCCGGGACGATGAGCAGTACTTC. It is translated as CASSSQRTRRDDEQYF.

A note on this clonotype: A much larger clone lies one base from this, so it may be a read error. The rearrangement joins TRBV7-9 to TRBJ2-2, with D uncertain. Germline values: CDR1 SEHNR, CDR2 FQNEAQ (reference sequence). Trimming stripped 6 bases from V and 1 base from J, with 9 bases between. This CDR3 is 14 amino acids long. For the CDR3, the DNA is TGTGCCAGCAGATCCTCGATGAACACCGGGGAGCTGTTTTTT. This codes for CASRSSMNTGELFF. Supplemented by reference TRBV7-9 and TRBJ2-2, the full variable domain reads DTGVSQNPRHKITKRGQNVTFRCDPISEHNRLYWYRQTLGQGPEFLTYFQNEAQLEKSRLLSDRFSAERPKGSFSTLEIQRTEQGDSAMYLCASRSSMNTGELFFGEGSRLTVL.

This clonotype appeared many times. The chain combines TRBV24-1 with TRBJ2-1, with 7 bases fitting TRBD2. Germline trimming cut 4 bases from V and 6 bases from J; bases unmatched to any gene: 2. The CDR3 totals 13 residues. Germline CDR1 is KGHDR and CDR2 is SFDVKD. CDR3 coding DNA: TGTGCCACCAGTGAGGGAGGGTTCAATGAGCAGTTCTTC. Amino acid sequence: CATSEGGFNEQFF.

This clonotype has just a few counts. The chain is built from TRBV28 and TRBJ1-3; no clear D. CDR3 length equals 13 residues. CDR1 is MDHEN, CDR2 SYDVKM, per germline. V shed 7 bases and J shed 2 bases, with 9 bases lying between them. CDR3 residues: CASIRGTGNTIYF. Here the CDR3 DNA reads TGTGCCAGCATTCGGGGTACTGGAAACACCATATATTTT.

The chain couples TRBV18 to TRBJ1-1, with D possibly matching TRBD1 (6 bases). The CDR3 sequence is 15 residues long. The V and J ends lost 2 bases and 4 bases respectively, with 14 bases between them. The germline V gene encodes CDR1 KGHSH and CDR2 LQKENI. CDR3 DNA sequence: TGTGCCAGCTCACCAAGTGCAGGGGAGAGCACTGAAGCTTTCTTT. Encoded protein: CASSPSAGESTEAFF. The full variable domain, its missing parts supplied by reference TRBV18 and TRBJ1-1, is NAGVMQNPRHLVRRRGQEARLRCSPMKGHSHVYWYRQLPEEGLKFMVYLQKENIIDESGMPKERFSAEFPKEGPSILRIQQVVRGDSAAYFCASSPSAGESTEAFFGQGTRLTVV.